The 21 T cell receptor beta chains given below trace back to one sample, sequenced in a study of early T cells in non-severe SARS-CoV-2 infection. TCRdb reanalysed the 5' RACE reads using MiXCR and keeps one entry per CDR3 protein. This table holds more than 60,000 distinct CDR3 sequences, more than 10% found once. The specimen was whole blood, collected at baseline. Receptor source: an adult who was a healthcare worker with PCR-confirmed SARS-CoV-2 infection or an uninfected control (not recorded which). The donor label of this sample is uncertain.

The table lists this clonotype with a few counts. The chain carries TRBV18 and TRBJ2-2, with 7 bases lining up with TRBD1. This CDR3 contains 15 residues. The germline gives CDR1 KGHSH, CDR2 LQKENI. J was trimmed by 2 bases and V by 5 bases; bases with no gene match: 5. The CDR3 loop is CASSSRDSNTGELFF. As DNA, the CDR3 is TGTGCCAGCTCATCCCGGGACAGTAACACCGGGGAGCTGTTTTTT.

This clonotype has ten or more counts. This CDR3 is CASSREIRDTGELFF. As DNA, the CDR3 is TGTGCCAGCAGCCGCGAGATCCGTGACACCGGGGAGCTGTTTTTT. The chain has TRBV7-2 and TRBJ2-2; D is unclear. V was cut by 5 bases and J by 3 bases, with 13 bases left in between. The CDR3 loop spans 15 amino acids. CDR1 and CDR2 from the germline V gene are SGHTA and FQGNSA.

The sample holds many counts of this clonotype. J is TRBJ2-3 and V is TRBV7-9, with 8 bases matching TRBD2. With 5 bases clipped from V and 6 bases from J, the junction kept 10 bases outside the gene matches. Germline V gene sequence: CDR1 SEHNR, CDR2 FQNEAQ (reference sequence). CDR3 length: 15 residues. The DNA of the CDR3 is TGTGCCAGCAGCCGCCGGGGTAGCGGGGTGGATACGCAGTATTTT. Translating gives CASSRRGSGVDTQYF.

The rearrangement joins TRBV5-1 to TRBJ1-2, with D perhaps TRBD1 (5 bases). There are 14 residues in the CDR3. V was trimmed by 4 bases and J by 2 bases, leaving 12 bases between them. CDR1 and CDR2 from the germline V gene are SGHRS and YFSETQ. CDR3 residues: CASSPQDGNYGYTF. CDR3 nucleotide sequence: TGCGCCAGCAGCCCACAGGACGGCAACTATGGCTACACCTTC.

In its sample, this clonotype was seen a few times. V usage is TRBV7-3 and J usage is TRBJ2-3, with a possible D match to TRBD2 (7 bases). Germline values: CDR1 SGHTA, CDR2 FQGTGA. The CDR3 is made up of 16 amino acids. Trimming took 6 bases from V and 7 from J, leaving 23 bases between them. Written as DNA, the CDR3 is TGTGCCAGCAGTCCCTATAACGGGGGGCCTGTATATACGCAGTATTTT. Its translation: CASSPYNGGPVYTQYF.

The sample holds a few counts of this clonotype. The chain links TRBV24-1 to TRBJ2-3, with D maybe TRBD2 (5 bases). The V end was cut by 9 bases, the J end by 5 bases, with 5 bases between. This CDR3 region has 10 residues. The germline CDR1 and CDR2 sequences are KGHDR and SFDVKD. The CDR3 reads CATEGDTQYF. For the CDR3, the DNA is TGTGCCACCGAGGGAGATACGCAGTATTTT.

This clonotype was recorded many times. The genes are TRBV6-2 or TRBV6-3 and TRBJ1-2; D is possibly TRBD1 (5 bases). Deletions cut 4 bases from V and 1 base from J, with 13 bases between. From germline, CDR1 is MNHEY and CDR2 SVGEGT. The CDR3 is 15 amino acids. CDR3 sequence reads: CASSFRQTLNYGYTF. CDR3 bases: TGTGCCAGCAGTTTTCGACAGACACTTAACTATGGCTACACCTTC.

This clonotype has only a few counts. V is TRBV12-5 and J is TRBJ2-4, with TRBD1 identical over 12 bases. Looked up from germline, CDR1 is LGHNT and CDR2 is FRNRAP. V shed 6 bases, J shed 1 base, and the junction held 10 bases outside the gene matches. This CDR3 is built from 18 residues. The CDR3 loop reads CASGPGTGGAGAKNIQYF. CDR3 bases: TGTGCTAGTGGCCCCGGGACAGGGGGCGCTGGGGCCAAAAACATTCAGTACTTC.

This clonotype showed up many times. The rearrangement uses TRBV19 and TRBJ1-1; D is ambiguous. The V gene lost 10 bases and the J gene lost 0 bases, with 12 bases spanning the gap. This CDR3 region has 13 residues. Germline values: CDR1 LNHDA, CDR2 SQIVND (reference sequence). The CDR3: CATSATMNTEAFF. The DNA of the CDR3 is TGTGCCACCTCGGCGACCATGAACACTGAAGCTTTCTTT.

The sample holds a few counts of this clonotype. The chain's CDR3 is CASSQAPSGQGGEQYV. The CDR3 bases are TGTGCCAGCAGCCAGGCCCCATCAGGGCAGGGAGGCGAGCAGTACGTC. The chain is built from TRBV7-6 and TRBJ2-7, with D perhaps matching TRBD2 (6 bases). V was shortened by 5 bases and J by 6 bases, with 23 bases between the two germline ends. The CDR3 consists of 16 residues. The V gene's germline CDR1 is SGHVS and CDR2 FNYEAQ.

V is TRBV20-1 and J is TRBJ1-2, with a tentative D call TRBD1 (6 bases). This CDR3 contains 14 residues. V was trimmed by 0 bases and J by 4 bases, leaving 12 bases between them. Germline CDR1 is DFQATT and CDR2 is SNEGSKA (reference sequence). As DNA, the CDR3 is TGCAGTGCTAGAGAGCGCAGGGGAGTCTATGGCTACACCTTC. This gives the protein CSARERRGVYGYTF.

This chain uses TRBV2 with TRBJ2-6, with D perhaps assigned TRBD1 or TRBD2 (5 bases each). This CDR3 has 16 residues. The germline V gene encodes CDR1 SNHLY and CDR2 FYNNEI. The V gene lost 4 bases and the J gene lost 0 bases, with 10 bases spanning the gap. The DNA for the CDR3 is TGTGCCAGCAGTGCGTCCGGGGCCTCTGGGGCCAACGTCCTGACTTTC. Residues: CASSASGASGANVLTF.

The CDR3 DNA is TGTGCCAGCAGGATGCGGCCCTACCGGGCTTTCTTT. Translating gives CASRMRPYRAFF. The gene calls are TRBV2 and TRBJ1-1; D gene unclear. CDR1 is SNHLY and CDR2 is FYNNEI in the germline V gene. V was shortened by 6 bases and J by 11 bases, with 16 bases between the two germline ends. The CDR3 length is 12 residues.

This clonotype turned up a few times. The chain recombines TRBV7-3 with TRBJ2-2; weak D call: TRBD2 (6 bases). The ends were cut back, 3 bases at V and 4 bases at J, with 9 bases in the middle. The CDR3 spans 14 residues. Looked up from germline, CDR1 is SGHTA and CDR2 is FQGTGA. DNA of the CDR3: TGTGCCAGCAGCTTCGGAGGGATCACCGGGGAGCTGTTTTTT. It is translated as CASSFGGITGELFF.

The genes are TRBV2 and TRBJ2-2; 7 bases are shared with TRBD1. The CDR3 consists of 14 residues. From germline, CDR1 is SNHLY and CDR2 FYNNEI. V shed 11 bases, J shed 7 bases, and the junction held 13 bases outside the gene matches. CDR3 sequence reads: CARKDRTDIGELFF. CDR3 bases: TGTGCCCGGAAGGACAGGACGGACATCGGGGAGCTGTTTTTT.

There are a few counts of this clonotype. The chain is built from TRBV30 and TRBJ1-4; D gene uncertain. The germline gives CDR1 GTSNPN, CDR2 SVGIG (reference sequence). The CDR3 loop spans 16 amino acids. Trimming cost V 2 bases and J 2 bases, with 15 bases left between them. The CDR3 region is CAWSRGSIATNEKLFF. CDR3 nucleotide sequence: TGTGCCTGGAGTCGCGGGAGTATCGCGACTAATGAAAAACTGTTTTTT.

This clonotype was seen a few times. The chain uses TRBV5-1 and TRBJ2-5; 10 bases agree with TRBD2. After removal of 0 bases from V and 0 bases from J, the junction contained 5 bases not matched to a gene. This CDR3 has 17 residues. Germline values: CDR1 SGHRS, CDR2 YFSETQ. The CDR3 is CASSLGLAGANQETQYF. In DNA, the CDR3 is TGCGCCAGCAGCTTGGGTCTAGCGGGGGCGAACCAAGAGACCCAGTACTTC.

The rearrangement joins TRBV6-6 to TRBJ1-4; possible D gene TRBD1, 5 bases. Per the germline V gene, CDR1 is MNHNY and CDR2 is SVGAGI (reference sequence). This CDR3 contains 17 residues. The V and J ends lost 3 bases and 0 bases respectively, with 14 bases between them. The CDR3 reads CASSYGRQLATNEKLFF. CDR3 DNA sequence: TGTGCCAGCAGTTATGGGAGACAGCTTGCAACTAATGAAAAACTGTTTTTT.

This clonotype has a handful of counts. The rearrangement links TRBV3-1 to TRBJ1-1, with D possibly being TRBD1 (6 bases). V lost 7 bases to trimming and J lost 0 bases, with 12 bases between them. CDR1 is LGHDT and CDR2 is YNNKEL in the germline V gene (reference sequence). The length of the CDR3 is 14 residues. For the CDR3, the DNA is TGTGCCAGCACCCTCGACAGGATGAACACTGAAGCTTTCTTT. Its translation: CASTLDRMNTEAFF.

This clonotype was seen many times. J is TRBJ2-1 and V is TRBV27; 11 nucleotides agree with TRBD1. This CDR3 contains 17 residues. Trimming cost V 7 bases and J 6 bases; bases outside gene matches: 14. Germline-derived CDR1 and CDR2 are MNHEY and SMNVEV (reference sequence). The CDR3 region is CASIPSPGTGGFNEQFF. The CDR3 DNA follows: TGTGCCAGCATCCCCTCACCGGGGACAGGGGGTTTCAATGAGCAGTTCTTC.

This clonotype was observed at least ten times. The chain employs TRBV6-1 and TRBJ1-1; maybe TRBD1 (5 bases). Trimming removed 5 bases at V and 7 bases at J, with 14 bases between. CDR3 length: 13 amino acids. CDR1 and CDR2 (germline): MNHNS, SASEGT. CDR3 in amino acids: CASSSRGPIEAFF. CDR3 bases: TGTGCCAGCAGTTCCCGGGGCCCCATTGAAGCTTTCTTT.